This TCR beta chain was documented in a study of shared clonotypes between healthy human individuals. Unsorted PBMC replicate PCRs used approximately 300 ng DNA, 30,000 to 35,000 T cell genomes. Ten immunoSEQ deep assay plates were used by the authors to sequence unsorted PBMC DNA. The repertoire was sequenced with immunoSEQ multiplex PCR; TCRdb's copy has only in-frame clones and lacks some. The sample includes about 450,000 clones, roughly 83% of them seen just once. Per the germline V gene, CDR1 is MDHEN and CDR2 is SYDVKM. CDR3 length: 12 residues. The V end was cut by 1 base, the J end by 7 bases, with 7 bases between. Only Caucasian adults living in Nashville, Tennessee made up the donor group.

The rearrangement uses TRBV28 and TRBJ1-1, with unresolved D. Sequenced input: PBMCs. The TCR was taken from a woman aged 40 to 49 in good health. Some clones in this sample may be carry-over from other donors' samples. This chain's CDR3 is CASSLFGREAFF. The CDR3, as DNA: TGTGCCAGCAGTTTATTCGGCCGTGAAGCTTTCTTT.